These 31 T cell receptor beta chains share one sample of origin, sequenced in a study of TIL therapy for anti-PD-1-resistant metastatic lung cancer. This was the immunoSEQ v3 assay. Profiling relied on immunoSEQ multiplex PCR, and the TCRdb table lists in-frame clones only, not all of them. Found here are around 100,000 clones, about three fifths of them singletons; the top ten hold 11%. Regarding time point: pre-treatment sample, taken before nivolumab and TIL therapy. The tumor samples were excised metastases, mostly pleural nodules or supraclavicular lymph nodes. Sequenced here: tumor tissue, sampled at baseline. These TCRs come from a person aged 25-80 years with non-small cell lung cancer.

J is TRBJ2-5 and V is TRBV5-8, with D tentatively TRBD2 (7 bases). The ends were cut back, 3 bases at V and 0 bases at J, with 18 bases in the middle. Germline V CDR1 and CDR2: SGHTS, YDEGEE. This CDR3 has 17 residues. The CDR3 region has the DNA TGTGCCAGCAGCTCTGGGGTCGGGGGGCGACACCAAGAGACCCAGTACTTC. This codes for CASSSGVGGRHQETQYF. The full variable domain, its missing parts supplied by reference TRBV5-8 and TRBJ2-5, is EAGVTQSPTHLIKTRGQQATLRCSPISGHTSVYWYQQALGLGLQFLLWYDEGEERNRGNFPPRFSGRQFPNYSSELNVNALELEDSALYLCASSSGVGGRHQETQYFGPGTRLLVL.

This clone was seen a handful of times. The chain is built from TRBV4-2 and TRBJ2-1; the match to TRBD2 covers 8 bases. V lost 0 bases and J lost 8; bases outside the gene matches: 3. The germline gives CDR1 LGHNA, CDR2 YNFKEQ. The CDR3 is made up of 14 amino acids. CDR3 DNA: TGTGCCAGCAGCCAAGAGGCACTAGCGGATGAGCAGTTCTTC. It is translated as CASSQEALADEQFF.

The chain links TRBV12-3 or TRBV12-4 to TRBJ2-1, with TRBD2 matching 9 bases. The CDR3 extends over 13 amino acids. V trimming: 6 bases; J trimming: 8 bases; junction bases outside the gene matches: 5. The CDR3 DNA is TGTGCCAGCAGCAGTAGCGGGAGCGATGAGCAGTTCTTC. It translates to CASSSSGSDEQFF.

The chain carries TRBV6-5 and TRBJ2-5, with TRBD1 as a possible D gene (6 bases). This CDR3 contains 14 residues. In germline, CDR1 is MNHEY, CDR2 SVGAGI. The V end was cut by 6 bases, the J end by 9 bases, with 20 bases between. In DNA, the CDR3 is TGTGCCAGCAGCGACCCCCAACAGGGAGTTGCCCAGTACTTC. Its translation is CASSDPQQGVAQYF.

J is TRBJ2-1 and V is TRBV5-4; no definite D call. There are 14 residues in the CDR3. The germline V and J ends were trimmed by 0 bases and 6 bases, with 10 bases remaining between them. The germline CDR1 and CDR2 sequences are SGHNT and YYREEE (reference sequence). The CDR3 protein is CASSLAYFPNEQFF. CDR3 DNA: TGTGCCAGCAGCTTGGCCTATTTCCCCAATGAGCAGTTCTTC.

This clone came up a few times. The chain combines TRBV27 with TRBJ2-7; tentatively, D is TRBD2 (6 bases). Germline V gives CDR1 MNHEY, CDR2 SMNVEV (reference sequence). The CDR3 is 13 residues long. Trimming took off 6 bases at V and 6 bases at J, with 15 bases between the two ends. In DNA, the CDR3 is TGTGCCAGCAGGGTCTACAACGGGGGCGAGCAGTACTTC. It specifies CASRVYNGGEQYF.

The genes are TRBV7-9 and TRBJ2-7; D is unresolved. Trimming shortened V by 5 bases and J by 6 bases, and 11 bases separated the two germline ends. CDR3 length: 12 residues. Germline V gives CDR1 SEHNR, CDR2 FQNEAQ (reference sequence). This chain's CDR3 is CASSPGRLEQYF. The DNA of the CDR3 is TGTGCCAGCAGCCCCGGACGACTCGAGCAGTACTTC.

This sequence joins TRBV3-1 (or the pseudogene TRBV3-2) and TRBJ1-1; 9 positions match TRBD1. The CDR3 sequence is 14 residues long. Germline V gene data show CDR1 as LGHDT and CDR2 as YNNKEL (reference sequence). V trimming: 5 bases; J trimming: 8 bases; junction bases outside the gene matches: 9. For the CDR3, the DNA is TGTGCCAGCAGCTCCCGGGACAGGGAAAGAGAAGCTTTCTTT. Translation: CASSSRDREREAFF.

This clone was counted only a few times. The chain combines TRBV5-6 with TRBJ2-1, with a tentative D call TRBD1 (6 bases). The V gene lost 4 bases and the J gene lost 3 bases, with 17 bases spanning the gap. Germline loops: CDR1 SGHDT, CDR2 YYEEEE. CDR3 size: 16 residues. The CDR3 nucleotides are TGTGCCAGCAGCCCGGTGGGGGCAGGGCTCTACAATGAGCAGTTCTTC. Translated, it gives CASSPVGAGLYNEQFF.

CDR3 sequence reads: CASSFGRSRNEQFF. The CDR3 DNA sequence: TGTGCCAGCAGTTTCGGACGTTCTCGGAATGAGCAGTTCTTC. The chain links TRBV27 to TRBJ2-1; D remains unclear. CDR1 and CDR2 from the germline V gene are MNHEY and SMNVEV (reference sequence). The V and J ends lost 3 bases and 7 bases respectively, with 13 bases between them. The CDR3 has 14 amino acids.

The chain joins TRBV28 to TRBJ1-2; D gene uncertain. Between the trimmed V and J ends, which lost 7 bases and 3 bases, there was a span of 12 bases. Looked up from germline, CDR1 is MDHEN and CDR2 is SYDVKM. The CDR3 has 13 amino acids. CDR3 region: CASTRGQYYGYTF. CDR3 bases: TGTGCCAGCACCCGTGGCCAGTACTATGGCTACACCTTC.

The table lists this clone with a few counts. The chain couples TRBV4-1 to TRBJ1-2; a weak D match, TRBD1 (5 bases). Trimming took 0 bases from V and 8 from J, leaving 10 bases between them. The CDR3 is 13 amino acids. Germline loops: CDR1 MGHRA, CDR2 YSYEKL. CDR3: CASSQDVGGGYTF. The CDR3, as DNA: TGCGCCAGCAGCCAAGATGTTGGGGGAGGCTACACCTTC.

This sequence joins TRBV5-1 and TRBJ2-2, with D maybe TRBD1 (5 bases). The germline gives CDR1 SGHRS, CDR2 YFSETQ. The V gene lost 4 bases and the J gene lost 0 bases, with 16 bases spanning the gap. The CDR3 covers 17 residues. The CDR3 DNA is TGCGCCAGCAGCCCTGCTAGGGGCCTCGCGAACACCGGGGAGCTGTTTTTT. Amino acids: CASSPARGLANTGELFF. The whole variable domain, filled in from reference TRBV5-1 and TRBJ2-2, reads KAGVTQTPRYLIKTRGQQVTLSCSPISGHRSVSWYQQTPGQGLQFLFEYFSETQRNKGNFPGRFSGRQFSNSRSEMNVSTLELGDSALYLCASSPARGLANTGELFFGEGSRLTVL.

The V gene is TRBV18, the J gene TRBJ1-2; the match to TRBD1 covers 7 bases. CDR3 length equals 12 residues. J lost 14 bases, V lost 6 bases, and 12 bases had no gene match. The V gene's germline CDR1 is KGHSH and CDR2 LQKENI. The CDR3 nucleotides read TGTGCCAGCTCGCCGCAGACAGGGAGGGTAACCTTC. It is translated as CASSPQTGRVTF.

The chain couples TRBV3-1 (or the pseudogene TRBV3-2) to TRBJ1-5, with TRBD1 as a possible D gene (6 bases). The germline V and J ends were trimmed by 4 bases and 0 bases, with 13 bases remaining between them. Germline V gene lookup returns CDR1 LGHDT and CDR2 YNNKEL (reference sequence). This CDR3 contains 16 residues. CDR3 sequence: CASSRSGQYSNQPQHF. The CDR3 region has the DNA TGTGCCAGCAGCCGCAGTGGACAGTATAGCAATCAGCCCCAGCATTTT.

This clone has a handful of counts. The chain combines TRBV27 with TRBJ1-6; possibly TRBD1 for D (5 bases). This CDR3 spans 13 amino acids. CDR1 and CDR2 (germline): MNHEY, SMNVEV (reference sequence). Trimming left V 7 bases short and J 7 bases short, with 11 bases between. The CDR3 spells CASKRGSNSPLHF. CDR3 nucleotides: TGTGCCAGCAAGAGGGGTTCGAATTCACCCCTCCACTTT.

This clone was seen at least ten times. The gene calls are TRBV6-5 and TRBJ2-7; tentatively, D is TRBD1 (6 bases). The CDR3 runs to 15 residues. The germline gives CDR1 MNHEY, CDR2 SVGAGI. V lost 6 bases and J 0 bases, leaving 15 bases between the germline ends. The DNA for the CDR3 is TGTGCCAGCAGGCAGCTCCGGGACAACTCCTACGAGCAGTACTTC. Protein: CASRQLRDNSYEQYF.

In its sample, this clone was seen a few times. The chain has TRBV11-2 and TRBJ1-5; D is unresolved. The CDR3 extends over 12 amino acids. Per germline, CDR1 SGHAT and CDR2 FQNNGV. Trimming took off 4 bases at V and 3 bases at J, with 4 bases between the two ends. CDR3 nucleotide sequence: TGTGCCAGCAGCTCTAACAATCAGCCCCAGCATTTT. Translating it yields CASSSNNQPQHF. The full variable domain, completed using reference TRBV11-2 and TRBJ1-5, is EAGVAQSPRYKIIEKRQSVAFWCNPISGHATLYWYQQILGQGPKLLIQFQNNGVVDDSQLPKDRFSAERLKGVDSTLKIQPAKLEDSAVYLCASSSNNQPQHFGDGTRLSIL.

This clone was found a few times. V and J are TRBV5-1 and TRBJ1-1; D perhaps matches TRBD1 (6 bases). From germline, CDR1 is SGHRS and CDR2 YFSETQ. This CDR3 has 15 amino acids. Trimming stripped 0 bases from V and 3 bases from J, with 12 bases between. This chain's CDR3 is CASSLAGGKDTEAFF. In DNA form, the CDR3 reads TGCGCCAGCAGCTTGGCCGGGGGCAAGGACACTGAAGCTTTCTTT.

The chain is built from TRBV27 and TRBJ2-7; the match to TRBD1 covers 10 bases. This CDR3 has 13 amino acids. Germline V gives CDR1 MNHEY, CDR2 SMNVEV (reference sequence). After removal of 7 bases from V and 2 bases from J, the junction contained 2 bases not matched to a gene. In DNA, the CDR3 is TGTGCCAGCAAAGGACAGGGGGCCTACGAGCAGTACTTC. This codes for CASKGQGAYEQYF.

This clone has only a few counts. V and J are TRBV7-8 and TRBJ1-6; D is perhaps TRBD1 (6 bases). V dropped 3 bases and J dropped 7 bases, with 10 bases sitting between them. The CDR3 runs to 14 residues. CDR1 is SGHVS and CDR2 is FQNEAQ in the germline V gene. The CDR3 bases are TGTGCCAGCAGCTTCGGACAGTTAAATTCACCCCTCCACTTT. Its translation: CASSFGQLNSPLHF.

This clone showed up many times. The CDR3 DNA is TGTGCCAGCAGCTTCGGGGGCCCGAACACCGGGGAGCTGTTTTTT. It translates to CASSFGGPNTGELFF. V usage is TRBV7-3 and J usage is TRBJ2-2; D could derive from TRBD1 or TRBD2 (6 bases each). V was trimmed by 3 bases and J by 0 bases, leaving 8 bases between them. The CDR3 runs to 15 residues. CDR1 SGHTA and CDR2 FQGTGA come from the germline V gene.

The rearrangement links TRBV6-6 to TRBJ1-1; 11 nucleotides agree with TRBD1. V lost 1 base to trimming and J lost 5 bases; unmatched junction nucleotides: 3. Germline V gene sequence: CDR1 MNHNY, CDR2 SVGAGI (reference sequence). The CDR3 contains 15 residues. CDR3 loop: CASSYWTGGKTEAFF. The CDR3 coding sequence is TGTGCCAGCAGTTACTGGACAGGGGGCAAAACTGAAGCTTTCTTT.

The chain has TRBV7-3 and TRBJ1-6, with TRBD1 matching over 9 bases. The CDR3 consists of 15 residues. CDR1 SGHTA and CDR2 FQGTGA come from the germline V gene. Germline trimming cut 3 bases from V and 8 bases from J; bases unmatched to any gene: 5. The CDR3 DNA sequence: TGTGCCAGCAGCTTGTGGGGACAGGGAGATTCACCCCTCCACTTT. Translation gives CASSLWGQGDSPLHF.

The V gene is TRBV28, the J gene TRBJ1-2; 10 positions match TRBD1. After removal of 4 bases from V and 7 bases from J, the junction contained 6 bases not matched to a gene. The CDR3 consists of 14 residues. In germline, CDR1 is MDHEN, CDR2 SYDVKM. The CDR3 nucleotides read TGTGCCAGCAGTTACGGGACAGGGGTGTTTGGCTACACCTTC. This translates into CASSYGTGVFGYTF.

V usage is TRBV27 and J usage is TRBJ2-4; either TRBD1 or TRBD2 may supply D (5 bases each). Germline lookup yields CDR1 MNHEY and CDR2 SMNVEV (reference sequence). V was cut by 1 base and J by 10 bases, with 11 bases left in between. This CDR3 is 13 amino acids long. This CDR3 is CASSLWVGAIQYF. As DNA, the CDR3 is TGTGCCAGCAGTTTATGGGTCGGGGCAATTCAGTACTTC.

A few counts support this clone. The V call is TRBV4-1, the J call TRBJ1-3; 9 nucleotides agree with TRBD1. This CDR3 spans 17 amino acids. Germline loops: CDR1 MGHRA, CDR2 YSYEKL. V shed 0 bases, J shed 3 bases, and the junction held 6 bases outside the gene matches. The CDR3 reads CASSQEGGQGFGNTIYF. In nucleotides, the CDR3 is TGCGCCAGCAGCCAAGAGGGGGGACAGGGCTTTGGAAACACCATATATTTT.

V is TRBV2 and J is TRBJ2-3; TRBD2 aligns across 12 bases. V dropped 1 base and J dropped 4; count of bases not matched to a gene: 6. Germline-derived CDR1 and CDR2 are SNHLY and FYNNEI. There are 17 residues in the CDR3. In nucleotides, the CDR3 is TGTGCCAGCAGTGAAGGGGGGACTAGCGGGTTCGCAGATACGCAGTATTTT. Translated: CASSEGGTSGFADTQYF.

Written as DNA, the CDR3 is TGTGCCAGCAGTCGACAGGGGGCAAAGGGGGCCAACGTCCTGACTTTC. Amino acids: CASSRQGAKGANVLTF. The chain joins TRBV6-2 or TRBV6-3 to TRBJ2-6; 10 bases match TRBD1. The germline V gene has CDR1 MNHEY and CDR2 SVGEGT. V was clipped by 5 bases and J by 4 bases; unmatched bases: 5. The CDR3 has 16 residues.

This clone was seen a handful of times. V and J are TRBV30 and TRBJ2-1; possibly TRBD2 for D (5 bases). The CDR3 runs 13 residues. Germline CDR1 is GTSNPN and CDR2 is SVGIG (reference sequence). V lost 2 bases and J lost 8, with 13 bases in between. The CDR3 here is CAWSSTRRDEQFF. DNA for the CDR3: TGTGCCTGGAGTTCCACTAGAAGGGATGAGCAGTTCTTC.

The chain recombines TRBV9 with TRBJ2-7; 9 nucleotides line up with TRBD1. Germline CDR1 SGDLS, CDR2 YYNGEE. The CDR3 is 15 residues long. J gave up 5 bases and V 3 bases, and 9 bases lay outside the gene matches. This CDR3 reads CASSDRDRVFDEQYF. DNA for the CDR3: TGTGCCAGCAGCGACCGGGACAGGGTATTCGACGAGCAGTACTTC.